A single sample is the source of the 21 T cell receptor beta chains below, sequenced in a study of blood T cell repertoires in COVID-19. Profiling relied on immunoSEQ multiplex PCR, and the TCRdb table lists in-frame clones only, not all of them. The sample consists of about 180,000 clones, approximately 89% of them appearing once. Sequencing input: PBMCs or T cells enriched from blood (not recorded which). These receptors were obtained from a man aged 40-49 years who had recovered from COVID-19.

The chain employs TRBV9 and TRBJ2-1; TRBD1 is a possible D gene (6 bases). Between the trimmed V and J ends, which lost 8 bases and 2 bases, there was a span of 11 bases. The CDR3 spans 13 residues. Germline V gene lookup returns CDR1 SGDLS and CDR2 YYNGEE. The CDR3 loop is CASNREPYNEQFF. CDR3 sequence (DNA): TGTGCCAGTAACAGGGAACCCTACAATGAGCAGTTCTTC.

This chain uses TRBV24-1 with TRBJ1-1, with D tentatively TRBD1 (5 bases). The CDR3 sequence is 14 residues long. V lost 7 bases and J 4 bases, leaving 15 bases between the germline ends. The germline V gene has CDR1 KGHDR and CDR2 SFDVKD. The chain's CDR3 is CATRGGGVRTEAFF. CDR3 bases: TGTGCCACCAGGGGGGGAGGGGTTCGCACTGAAGCTTTCTTT.

The J gene is TRBJ1-1, the V gene TRBV6-5, with D perhaps TRBD1 (5 bases). From germline, CDR1 is MNHEY and CDR2 SVGAGI. The CDR3 consists of 15 residues. Trimming removed 7 bases at V and 4 bases at J, with 19 bases between. In DNA, the CDR3 is TGTGCCAGCATTCGGGTGGGCAGGGTTGGCACTGAAGCTTTCTTT. Encoded protein: CASIRVGRVGTEAFF.

V gene TRBV6-1 combines with J gene TRBJ2-7, with 7 positions matching TRBD1. This CDR3 is 13 amino acids long. V lost 0 bases and J lost 6; bases outside the gene matches: 2. The V gene's germline CDR1 is MNHNS and CDR2 SASEGT. The CDR3 sequence is CASSEADRREQYF. DNA for the CDR3: TGTGCCAGCAGTGAAGCGGACAGGCGCGAGCAGTACTTC.

This clone turned up a few times. The chain couples TRBV13 to TRBJ1-1; D possibly corresponds to TRBD1 (5 bases). V lost 5 bases, J lost 0 bases, and 13 bases lay in between. Germline CDR1 reads PRHDT; CDR2 reads FYEKMQ (reference sequence). This CDR3 region has 15 residues. DNA of the CDR3: TGTGCCAGCAGCACCAGGGAGGGGATGAACACTGAAGCTTTCTTT. Translated: CASSTREGMNTEAFF.

The chain combines TRBV19 with TRBJ1-5, with 7 bases matching TRBD1. With 3 bases clipped from V and 1 base from J, the junction kept 6 bases outside the gene matches. The CDR3 length is 16 residues. Germline V gene lookup returns CDR1 LNHDA and CDR2 SQIVND (reference sequence). The CDR3 loop reads CASSIMTGMSNQPQHF. DNA of the CDR3: TGTGCCAGTAGTATCATGACAGGGATGAGCAATCAGCCCCAGCATTTT. The complete variable domain, with remaining parts taken from reference TRBV19 and TRBJ1-5, reads DGGITQSPKYLFRKEGQNVTLSCEQNLNHDAMYWYRQDPGQGLRLIYYSQIVNDFQKGDIAEGYSVSREKKESFPLTVTSAQKNPTAFYLCASSIMTGMSNQPQHFGDGTRLSIL.

The rearrangement joins TRBV5-4 to TRBJ2-6; a weak D match, TRBD1 (6 bases). V lost 4 bases and J lost 0, with 14 bases in between. The CDR3 is 17 amino acids. The germline gives CDR1 SGHNT, CDR2 YYREEE (reference sequence). The CDR3 loop is CASSRDIITSGANVLTF. In nucleotides, the CDR3 is TGTGCCAGCAGCAGGGACATAATAACCTCTGGGGCCAACGTCCTGACTTTC.

The rearrangement links TRBV27 to TRBJ1-6; D is ambiguous. The germline V gene has CDR1 MNHEY and CDR2 SMNVEV (reference sequence). Trimming shortened V by 2 bases and J by 7 bases, and 9 bases separated the two germline ends. The CDR3 runs 14 residues. As DNA, the CDR3 is TGTGCCAGCAGTTTAGGAGGGTTCAATTCACCCCTCCACTTT. It yields the protein CASSLGGFNSPLHF.

V usage is TRBV7-2 and J usage is TRBJ1-4, with 7 bases fitting TRBD1. The CDR3 totals 15 residues. With V trimmed by 5 bases and J by 9 bases, 12 bases remained unmatched. Germline loops: CDR1 SGHTA, CDR2 FQGNSA. CDR3 bases: TGTGCCAGCAGCCCCTATACGACAGGGAGACAAAAACTGTTTTTT. This gives the protein CASSPYTTGRQKLFF.

This rearrangement joins TRBV25-1 to TRBJ2-5; D possibly corresponds to TRBD2 (7 bases). The CDR3 is 15 residues long. The germline gives CDR1 MGHDK, CDR2 SYGVNS. The germline V and J ends were trimmed by 6 bases and 5 bases, with 19 bases remaining between them. The CDR3 spells CASRRGQEARETQYF. The CDR3 DNA sequence: TGTGCCAGCAGGCGGGGGCAGGAAGCTAGGGAGACCCAGTACTTC.

The DNA for the CDR3 is TGTGCCAGCAGGGACAGGGGAAGCTCCTACGAGCAGTACTTC. This encodes CASRDRGSSYEQYF. The gene calls are TRBV27 and TRBJ2-7; 9 positions match TRBD1. The CDR3 extends over 14 amino acids. The germline V gene encodes CDR1 MNHEY and CDR2 SMNVEV (reference sequence). Trimming cost V 6 bases and J 0 bases; bases outside gene matches: 3.

The chain links TRBV7-8 to TRBJ1-1, with D tentatively TRBD1 (5 bases). This CDR3 is 16 amino acids long. With 1 base removed from V and 1 base from J, the gap between germline ends came to 13 bases. Looked up from germline, CDR1 is SGHVS and CDR2 is FQNEAQ. The CDR3 nucleotides read TGTGCCAGCAGCTTAGGGGGGGACGGTTCGAACACTGAAGCTTTCTTT. Translation gives CASSLGGDGSNTEAFF.

CDR3 DNA: TGTGCCAGCAGCTTGATCGAAAGTAGAGGCTACACCTTC. As protein: CASSLIESRGYTF. The V and J genes are TRBV11-2 and TRBJ1-2; D unclear. The germline CDR1 and CDR2 sequences are SGHAT and FQNNGV. Trimming removed 3 bases from V and 8 bases from J, with 13 bases in between. There are 13 residues in the CDR3.

The J gene is TRBJ1-2, the V gene TRBV27; 8 bases are a match to TRBD1. The CDR3 covers 13 residues. The junction had 6 bases not matched to a gene; V was cut back by 6 bases and J by 6 bases. Germline V gives CDR1 MNHEY, CDR2 SMNVEV (reference sequence). CDR3 nucleotides: TGTGCCAGCAGGGACAGGGTTGTAGATGGCTACACCTTC. This codes for CASRDRVVDGYTF.

This rearrangement joins TRBV13 to TRBJ1-1; possible D gene TRBD1, 5 bases. The CDR3 is 13 amino acids. The germline V gene encodes CDR1 PRHDT and CDR2 FYEKMQ (reference sequence). With 5 bases removed from V and 1 base from J, the gap between germline ends came to 8 bases. Here the CDR3 reads CASSRDRNTEAFF. CDR3 DNA sequence: TGTGCCAGCAGCCGTGACAGGAACACTGAAGCTTTCTTT.

The chain combines TRBV7-9 with TRBJ1-2; 8 bases match TRBD1. After removal of 9 bases from V and 4 bases from J, the junction contained 10 bases not matched to a gene. CDR3 length: 14 amino acids. CDR1 and CDR2 (germline): SEHNR, FQNEAQ (reference sequence). The CDR3 region is CASETGDISYGYTF. DNA of the CDR3: TGTGCCAGTGAGACAGGGGATATTTCCTATGGCTACACCTTC. Full variable domain (outside the CDR3, taken from reference TRBV7-9 and TRBJ1-2): DTGVSQNPRHKITKRGQNVTFRCDPISEHNRLYWYRQTLGQGPEFLTYFQNEAQLEKSRLLSDRFSAERPKGSFSTLEIQRTEQGDSAMYLCASETGDISYGYTFGSGTRLTVV.

Concerning this clone itself: The same CDR3 can be traced to other DNA sequences in this sample. V usage is TRBV5-1 and J usage is TRBJ1-2, with D perhaps matching TRBD1 (6 bases). This CDR3 is 14 amino acids long. Between the trimmed V and J ends, which lost 2 bases and 3 bases, there was a span of 11 bases. Germline V gene data show CDR1 as SGHRS and CDR2 as YFSETQ. This chain's CDR3 is CASSLQGEDYGYTF. CDR3 sequence (DNA): TGCGCCAGCAGCTTACAGGGAGAGGACTATGGCTACACCTTC.

This rearrangement joins TRBV5-1 to TRBJ1-1; D possibly corresponds to TRBD1 (5 bases). The CDR3 extends over 13 amino acids. Germline CDR1 and CDR2: SGHRS and YFSETQ. Between the trimmed V and J ends, which lost 4 bases and 5 bases, there was a span of 12 bases. DNA of the CDR3: TGCGCCAGCAGCCCCCTGGGGGGAACTGAAGCTTTCTTT. Residues: CASSPLGGTEAFF.

This clone was detected a few times. The chain recombines TRBV5-8 with TRBJ2-7; weak D call: TRBD1 (6 bases). The CDR3 extends over 12 amino acids. Trimming took off 10 bases at V and 4 bases at J, with 15 bases between the two ends. CDR1 is SGHTS, CDR2 YDEGEE, per germline. CDR3 nucleotides: TGTGCCGGATTACAGGGTGGGTACGAGCAGTACTTC. Encoded protein: CAGLQGGYEQYF.

The chain has TRBV11-2 and TRBJ1-1; D possibly corresponds to TRBD1 (5 bases). The V gene's germline CDR1 is SGHAT and CDR2 FQNNGV. V gave up 0 bases and J gave up 5 bases, with 10 bases separating them. This CDR3 contains 14 residues. CDR3 nucleotides: TGTGCCAGCAGCTTAGACAGGGTAGGAACTGAAGCTTTCTTT. Translation: CASSLDRVGTEAFF.

The chain recombines TRBV3-1 (or the pseudogene TRBV3-2) with TRBJ2-2; D not certain. The germline V and J ends were trimmed by 4 bases and 4 bases, with 7 bases remaining between them. This CDR3 spans 13 amino acids. Germline V gene sequence: CDR1 LGHDT, CDR2 YNNKEL (reference sequence). The CDR3 coding sequence is TGTGCCAGCAGCCCCGGGTTCACCGGGGAGCTGTTTTTT. Encoded protein: CASSPGFTGELFF.